These 24 T cell receptor beta chains share one sample of origin, sequenced in a study of blood T cell repertoires in COVID-19 (dated by TCRdb to 2018 to 2020). Receptors were amplified or captured by the immunoSEQ multiplex PCR assay. TCRdb retrieved this table from immuneACCESS and kept in-frame rearrangements only. Not all clones are present; in checked studies, unresolved V genes account for under half, and no reason is known for the remainder. Across this sample there are about 210,000 clones, with approximately 85% seen only once. The ten largest account for around 5% of the sample. Sequenced: peripheral blood. These receptors were obtained from a woman aged 80 or older with acute or convalescent COVID-19.

This chain connects TRBV29-1 to TRBJ1-2; D is possibly TRBD1 (5 bases). Germline V lookup: CDR1 SQVTM, CDR2 ANQGSEA. Trimming left V 3 bases short and J 10 bases short, with 21 bases between. This CDR3 spans 14 amino acids. The chain's CDR3 is CSVEFRGLRSDYTF. CDR3 bases: TGCAGCGTTGAGTTCCGGGGACTCAGATCCGACTACACCTTC.

J is TRBJ2-1 and V is TRBV24-1; a weak D match, TRBD1 (6 bases). The CDR3 spans 12 residues. Germline V gene lookup returns CDR1 KGHDR and CDR2 SFDVKD. Trimming stripped 4 bases from V and 15 bases from J, with 15 bases between. Written as DNA, the CDR3 is TGTGCCACCAGTGACCCCTATGGGGGCCGGTTCTTC. It codes for CATSDPYGGRFF.

The chain carries TRBV19 and TRBJ1-2; D ambiguous. CDR1 is LNHDA and CDR2 is SQIVND in the germline V gene (reference sequence). The CDR3 covers 15 residues. V was trimmed by 2 bases and J by 4 bases, leaving 14 bases between them. The CDR3 here is CASSIIWSGGYGYTF. CDR3 nucleotide sequence: TGTGCCAGTAGTATAATTTGGTCAGGAGGCTATGGCTACACCTTC.

The V and J genes are TRBV7-9 and TRBJ2-2; 8 bases fit TRBD2. V lost 5 bases and J lost 5; bases outside the gene matches: 13. Germline V gene lookup returns CDR1 SEHNR and CDR2 FQNEAQ (reference sequence). The CDR3 spans 17 residues. CDR3 in DNA: TGTGCCAGCAGCCCGAACCTCGGACTAGCAGATACCGGGGAGCTGTTTTTT. Its translation is CASSPNLGLADTGELFF.

The chain is built from TRBV5-5 and TRBJ1-5, with 7 bases identical to TRBD1. J was trimmed by 7 bases and V by 2 bases; bases with no gene match: 9. The V gene's germline CDR1 is SGHKS and CDR2 YYEKEE (reference sequence). This CDR3 spans 15 amino acids. The CDR3 loop reads CASSFSRAGGQPQHF. The CDR3 DNA sequence: TGTGCCAGCAGCTTCTCCAGGGCAGGGGGACAGCCCCAGCATTTT.

This clone has just a few counts. The chain combines TRBV11-2 with TRBJ1-4; D is perhaps TRBD1 (6 bases). The CDR3 consists of 14 residues. Trimming removed 5 bases from V and 12 bases from J, with 19 bases in between. Germline-derived CDR1 and CDR2 are SGHAT and FQNNGV. The CDR3 sequence is CASSLSGGGIELFF. The CDR3 region has the DNA TGTGCCAGCAGCCTCAGTGGGGGGGGCATAGAACTGTTTTTT.

The rearrangement uses TRBV5-1 and TRBJ1-2, with D maybe TRBD1 (6 bases). This CDR3 contains 14 residues. The germline CDR1 and CDR2 sequences are SGHRS and YFSETQ. Trimming left V 3 bases short and J 8 bases short, with 17 bases between. The CDR3 DNA sequence: TGCGCCAGCAGCTACTCCGGGACCCAGGGGGGCTACACCTTC. This gives the protein CASSYSGTQGGYTF. Variable domain in full (rest from reference TRBV5-1 and TRBJ1-2): KAGVTQTPRYLIKTRGQQVTLSCSPISGHRSVSWYQQTPGQGLQFLFEYFSETQRNKGNFPGRFSGRQFSNSRSEMNVSTLELGDSALYLCASSYSGTQGGYTFGSGTRLTVV.

This clone appeared a few times. The chain recombines TRBV3-1 (or the pseudogene TRBV3-2) with TRBJ2-1; perhaps TRBD2 as D (5 bases). V lost 4 bases to trimming and J lost 15 bases, with 19 bases between them. The CDR3 covers 13 residues. In germline, CDR1 is LGHDT, CDR2 YNNKEL (reference sequence). Written as DNA, the CDR3 is TGTGCCAGCAGCCCGATTATAGAGGGAGTAACGTTCTTC. Translating it yields CASSPIIEGVTFF.

This chain connects TRBV5-1 to TRBJ1-1; 8 bases map to TRBD1. V lost 0 bases to trimming and J lost 6 bases; unmatched junction nucleotides: 4. Germline V lookup: CDR1 SGHRS, CDR2 YFSETQ. This CDR3 spans 14 amino acids. For the CDR3, the DNA is TGCGCCAGCAGCTTGGGAGACAGGGGCTCTGAAGCTTTCTTT. It translates to CASSLGDRGSEAFF.

This chain uses TRBV9 with TRBJ1-3; unclear D gene. The ends were cut back, 0 bases at V and 4 bases at J, with 14 bases in the middle. This CDR3 is built from 16 residues. Germline V CDR1 and CDR2: SGDLS, YYNGEE. CDR3 sequence: CASSVGGLGSGNTIYF. DNA of the CDR3: TGTGCCAGCAGCGTAGGAGGGCTGGGGAGCGGAAACACCATATATTTT.

The chain joins TRBV28 to TRBJ2-7; a weak D match, TRBD2 (6 bases). CDR1 is MDHEN and CDR2 is SYDVKM in the germline V gene. The CDR3 extends over 16 amino acids. The V and J ends lost 4 bases and 1 base respectively, with 17 bases between them. The CDR3 DNA follows: TGTGCCAGCAGTTCCCCCAGCGGGCCCCCTTCCTACGAGCAGTACTTC. Residues: CASSSPSGPPSYEQYF.

The chain combines TRBV9 with TRBJ2-7, with TRBD1 matching over 9 bases. The V gene end was trimmed by 4 bases and the J gene end by 7 bases; junction bases not matched to a gene: 6. The V gene's germline CDR1 is SGDLS and CDR2 YYNGEE. CDR3 length: 13 residues. The CDR3 loop reads CASSPGQGLEQYF. The CDR3 DNA sequence: TGTGCCAGCAGCCCGGGACAGGGTTTAGAGCAGTACTTC.

V gene TRBV28 combines with J gene TRBJ1-4; possible D gene TRBD1, 6 bases. Trimming took 8 bases from V and 8 from J, leaving 15 bases between them. Germline CDR1 is MDHEN and CDR2 is SYDVKM. The CDR3 length is 13 residues. The CDR3 bases are TGTGCCAGCCGGGGGCGGGAGCAGGAAAAACTGTTTTTT. Translated, it gives CASRGREQEKLFF. Looking up the rest from reference TRBV28 and TRBJ1-4 gives the full variable domain: DVKVTQSSRYLVKRTGEKVFLECVQDMDHENMFWYRQDPGLGLRLIYFSYDVKMKEKGDIPEGYSVSREKKERFSLILESASTNQTSMYLCASRGREQEKLFFGSGTQLSVL.

This sequence joins TRBV6-5 and TRBJ2-7, with D unresolved. This CDR3 contains 14 residues. V lost 0 bases, J lost 3 bases, and 9 bases lay in between. Germline assignment: CDR1 MNHEY and CDR2 SVGAGI. The CDR3 loop is CASSYSWQYYEQYF. As DNA, the CDR3 is TGTGCCAGCAGTTACTCGTGGCAGTACTACGAGCAGTACTTC.

The chain couples TRBV4-3 to TRBJ2-7, with TRBD2 matching 12 bases. There are 18 residues in the CDR3. V was pared by 0 bases and J by 5 bases, with 11 bases of the junction left unmatched. In germline, CDR1 is LGHNA, CDR2 YSLEER. The CDR3 nucleotides read TGCGCCAGCAGCCAAGATCGAATACTAGCGGGAGGCCGCCACGAGCAGTACTTC. Amino acid sequence: CASSQDRILAGGRHEQYF.

The chain is built from TRBV30 and TRBJ2-7, with 8 bases fitting TRBD2. This CDR3 contains 11 residues. The junction had 4 bases not matched to a gene; V was cut back by 4 bases and J by 8 bases. The germline CDR1 and CDR2 sequences are GTSNPN and SVGIG (reference sequence). The chain's CDR3 is CAWTGRGKQYF. The DNA of the CDR3 is TGTGCCTGGACCGGGAGGGGAAAGCAGTACTTC.

The genes are TRBV5-1 and TRBJ1-2, with D possibly matching TRBD1 (5 bases). Germline V gene lookup returns CDR1 SGHRS and CDR2 YFSETQ. The CDR3 runs 16 residues. Trimming took off 0 bases at V and 2 bases at J, with 14 bases between the two ends. The CDR3 reads CASSLDTGGLNYGYTF. In nucleotides, the CDR3 is TGCGCCAGCAGCTTGGACACAGGCGGCCTAAACTATGGCTACACCTTC. Combining the CDR3 with reference TRBV5-1 and TRBJ1-2 gives the whole variable domain KAGVTQTPRYLIKTRGQQVTLSCSPISGHRSVSWYQQTPGQGLQFLFEYFSETQRNKGNFPGRFSGRQFSNSRSEMNVSTLELGDSALYLCASSLDTGGLNYGYTFGSGTRLTVV.

This rearrangement joins TRBV27 to TRBJ1-6; TRBD1 might be the D (6 bases). The ends were cut back, 5 bases at V and 13 bases at J, with 12 bases in the middle. This CDR3 has 12 residues. Germline values: CDR1 MNHEY, CDR2 SMNVEV (reference sequence). The CDR3 DNA follows: TGTGCCAGCAGTCTAATACAGGGTCCCCTCCACTTT. It specifies CASSLIQGPLHF.

The rearrangement uses TRBV5-1 and TRBJ2-1, with 13 bases aligning to TRBD2. CDR1 SGHRS and CDR2 YFSETQ come from the germline V gene. The length of the CDR3 is 15 residues. With 0 bases clipped from V and 9 bases from J, the junction kept 3 bases outside the gene matches. CDR3 DNA sequence: TGCGCCAGCAGCTTGGATGGGACTAGCGGGACTGAGCAGTTCTTC. Its protein product is CASSLDGTSGTEQFF.

The chain combines TRBV6-2 or TRBV6-3 with TRBJ1-5, with a possible D match to TRBD1 (6 bases). There are 17 residues in the CDR3. The V gene's germline CDR1 is MNHEY and CDR2 SVGEGT. The V end was cut by 3 bases, the J end by 0 bases, with 15 bases between. The DNA of the CDR3 is TGTGCCAGCAGTTATATTCCAGGACAGCATAGCAATCAGCCCCAGCATTTT. Protein sequence: CASSYIPGQHSNQPQHF.

This clone was seen once. This rearrangement joins TRBV7-8 to TRBJ2-5, with 7 bases fitting TRBD1. The CDR3 consists of 16 residues. Germline V CDR1 and CDR2: SGHVS, FQNEAQ. V lost 5 bases to trimming and J lost 5 bases; unmatched junction nucleotides: 14. DNA for the CDR3: TGTGCCAGCAGCCCCCCAGGCGACAGGGAAGGTGAGACCCAGTACTTC. Translated: CASSPPGDREGETQYF.

The J gene is TRBJ2-3, the V gene TRBV29-1; 7 bases line up with TRBD1. Germline CDR1 is SQVTM and CDR2 is ANQGSEA. The CDR3 loop spans 15 amino acids. Trimming cost V 8 bases and J 0 bases; bases outside gene matches: 11. The CDR3 loop reads CSHSMGTASTDTQYF. Here the CDR3 DNA reads TGCAGCCACTCGATGGGGACAGCGAGCACAGATACGCAGTATTTT.

CDR3 DNA sequence: TGTGCCAGCAGCGTAGTGGCAGGGGACATCACCGGGGAGCTGTTTTTT. This translates into CASSVVAGDITGELFF. This chain connects TRBV9 to TRBJ2-2; perhaps TRBD1 as D (6 bases). The germline gives CDR1 SGDLS, CDR2 YYNGEE. The CDR3 runs 16 residues. Between the trimmed V and J ends, which lost 0 bases and 4 bases, there was a span of 13 bases.

This chain joins TRBV6-2 or TRBV6-3 and TRBJ1-4, with 7 bases matching TRBD1. This CDR3 contains 18 residues. Germline V gives CDR1 MNHEY, CDR2 SVGEGT. V was pared by 1 base and J by 0 bases, with 8 bases of the junction left unmatched. The CDR3 nucleotides are TGTGCCAGCAGTTACTTACCGGGACAGTCTGCAACTAATGAAAAACTGTTTTTT. Its translation is CASSYLPGQSATNEKLFF.